This T cell receptor (beta chain) derives from a study of T cells in Graves' hyperthyroidism and ophthalmopathy. RNA transcripts served as the template for amplifying TCR beta CDR3 regions. First-round RT-PCR targeting the TCR CDR3 was performed with the HTBI primer set. TCRdb passed the multiplex PCR reads through MiXCR, listing each CDR3 protein once. The data show roughly 700,000 distinct CDR3 sequences, roughly a third seen once. In regard to this clonotype: At one of its ends the junction is not consistent with the germline gene, which may arise from a read error.

The V gene's germline CDR1 is KGHSH and CDR2 LQKENI. The CDR3 consists of 13 residues. The material sequenced was blood. This chain uses TRBV18 with TRBJ2-7, with D possibly matching TRBD2 (6 bases). This TCR was sampled from a woman aged 40 to 50 with Graves' hyperthyroidism. The CDR3 nucleotides are TGTGCCAGCTCATTAACGGAGGGATACGAGCAGTACTTT. Translation: CASSLTEGYEQYF. Looking up the rest from reference TRBV18 and TRBJ2-7 gives the full variable domain: NAGVMQNPRHLVRRRGQEARLRCSPMKGHSHVYWYRQLPEEGLKFMVYLQKENIIDESGMPKERFSAEFPKEGPSILRIQQVVRGDSAAYFCASSLTEGYEQYFGPGTRLTVT.